These 10 T cell receptor beta chains came from one sample sequenced in a study of cytomegalovirus exposure and HLA in healthy donors. With 60 Vbeta and 13 Jbeta primers, the PCR was carried out. Sequencing used immunoSEQ multiplex PCR; TCRdb keeps in-frame clones, though not all of them. The repertoire includes 60,000 to 85,000 clones, 70% to 85% of them detected once, and approximately 10% sits in the top ten. The sequenced sample consisted of PBMCs. These TCRs come from a human donor in good health.

The gene calls are TRBV6-5 and TRBJ2-1; 12 bases fit TRBD2. Germline V CDR1 and CDR2: MNHEY, SVGAGI. V lost 4 bases and J lost 0; bases outside the gene matches: 1. CDR3 length: 16 residues. CDR3 region: CASSWTSGASYNEQFF. CDR3 in DNA: TGTGCCAGCAGTTGGACTAGCGGGGCCTCCTACAATGAGCAGTTCTTC.

This chain connects TRBV14 to TRBJ2-7; tentative D call: TRBD2 (6 bases). Germline assignment: CDR1 SGHDN and CDR2 FVKESK. Between the trimmed V and J ends, which lost 1 base and 3 bases, there was a span of 16 bases. The CDR3 length is 16 residues. CDR3 sequence reads: CASSQVYRDFLYEQYF. The CDR3 DNA is TGTGCCAGCAGCCAAGTCTACCGGGACTTTCTCTACGAGCAGTACTTC. Complete variable domain (other parts from reference TRBV14 and TRBJ2-7): EAGVTQFPSHSVIEKGQTVTLRCDPISGHDNLYWYRRVMGKEIKFLLHFVKESKQDESGMPNNRFLAERTGGTYSTLKVQPAELEDSGVYFCASSQVYRDFLYEQYFGPGTRLTVT.

The chain employs TRBV6-1 and TRBJ2-5, with D perhaps matching TRBD1 (6 bases). V was trimmed by 11 bases and J by 5 bases, leaving 9 bases between them. The CDR3 has 10 amino acids. Per germline, CDR1 MNHNS and CDR2 SASEGT. Here the CDR3 DNA reads TGTGCCGTCCAGGGGGAGACCCAGTACTTC. Translating gives CAVQGETQYF.

This clone was observed a handful of times. The CDR3 nucleotides are TGTGCCAGCAGTGAGCGGACAGGAGGGGGTAACAATGAGCAGTTCTTC. Its protein is CASSERTGGGNNEQFF. The chain recombines TRBV2 with TRBJ2-1; tentative D call: TRBD1 (7 bases). V lost 3 bases to trimming and J lost 5 bases, with 17 bases between them. This CDR3 is built from 16 residues. Germline V gives CDR1 SNHLY, CDR2 FYNNEI.

The chain has TRBV11-3 and TRBJ1-1; TRBD1 might be the D (6 bases). Between the trimmed V and J ends, which lost 5 bases and 1 base, there was a span of 11 bases. Germline V gives CDR1 SGHNT, CDR2 YENEEA. The CDR3 loop spans 14 amino acids. In nucleotides, the CDR3 is TGTGCCAGCAGCCCTGACAGGAGGAACACTGAAGCTTTCTTT. This encodes CASSPDRRNTEAFF. The full variable domain, with the rest looked up from reference TRBV11-3 and TRBJ1-1, is EAGVVQSPRYKIIEKKQPVAFWCNPISGHNTLYWYLQNLGQGPELLIRYENEEAVDDSQLPKDRFSAERLKGVDSTLKIQPAELGDSAVYLCASSPDRRNTEAFFGQGTRLTVV.

The chain employs TRBV5-1 and TRBJ2-1, with 7 bases lining up with TRBD1. J was trimmed by 7 bases and V by 7 bases; bases with no gene match: 8. The CDR3 runs 13 residues. Germline assignment: CDR1 SGHRS and CDR2 YFSETQ. The CDR3 region has the DNA TGCGCCAGCTTTCAAGACAGGGAGAATGAGCAGTTCTTC. It yields the protein CASFQDRENEQFF.

Notes on this clone: Its ends do not fully match the called genes, so a read error is possible. The J gene is TRBJ2-7, the V gene TRBV7-3; D may be TRBD2 (6 bases). The CDR3 length is 14 residues. CDR1 is SGHTA, CDR2 FQGTGA, per germline. The CDR3 region is CASSLSRDSNEQYF. The CDR3 bases are TGTGCCAGCAGCTTATCACGGGACTCCAACGAGCAGTACTTC.

This clone was counted between two and nine times. The chain couples TRBV4-2 to TRBJ2-1; 14 bases map to TRBD2. The CDR3 spans 16 residues. Germline assignment: CDR1 LGHNA and CDR2 YNFKEQ. The V segment lost 3 bases and the J segment 8 bases; nucleotides outside the gene matches: 6. This CDR3 is CASSQGLAGVVDEQFF. The CDR3 coding sequence is TGTGCCAGCAGCCAGGGACTAGCGGGAGTAGTCGATGAGCAGTTCTTC.

V is TRBV27 and J is TRBJ2-7, with a tentative D call TRBD2 (6 bases). CDR1 MNHEY and CDR2 SMNVEV come from the germline V gene (reference sequence). There are 15 residues in the CDR3. Trimming stripped 6 bases from V and 0 bases from J, with 15 bases between. CDR3: CASRIYGTSSYEQYF. In DNA form, the CDR3 reads TGTGCCAGCAGGATATACGGGACTTCCTCCTACGAGCAGTACTTC.

The chain employs TRBV2 and TRBJ2-3; TRBD1 is a possible D gene (5 bases). V was shortened by 4 bases and J by 3 bases, with 8 bases between the two germline ends. This CDR3 is built from 13 residues. Germline-derived CDR1 and CDR2 are SNHLY and FYNNEI. The DNA for the CDR3 is TGTGCCAGCAGTGGGCAGGGAACAGATACGCAGTATTTT. This translates into CASSGQGTDTQYF.